The 22 T cell receptor beta chains given below trace back to one sample, sequenced in a study of T cell responses to AZD1222 COVID-19 vaccine. Profiled with immunoSEQ multiplex PCR; TCRdb holds only in-frame clones, not every one. The sample holds 130,000 to 150,000 clones; 70% to 90% are singletons and the top ten take approximately 5%. The sample in question was peripheral blood, obtained 28 days after the second AZD1222 dose. These receptor sequences come from an adult who received the AZD1222 COVID-19 vaccine.

The chain is built from TRBV6-6 and TRBJ1-2; 10 bases are shared with TRBD1. The CDR3 spans 14 residues. Germline CDR1 MNHNY, CDR2 SVGAGI (reference sequence). The V and J ends lost 8 bases and 4 bases, in that order; junction bases with no gene match: 7. The DNA for the CDR3 is TGTGCCAGCTTGACAGGGGGCAGCGTCTATGGCTACACCTTC. It encodes CASLTGGSVYGYTF.

The CDR3 bases are TGTGCCAGCAGTGGGGAGTCCGGATACAATGAGCAGTTCTTC. This translates into CASSGESGYNEQFF. The rearrangement links TRBV7-2 to TRBJ2-1, with a weak D call TRBD2 (5 bases). This CDR3 is built from 14 residues. Germline loops: CDR1 SGHTA, CDR2 FQGNSA. Trimming left V 6 bases short and J 4 bases short, with 13 bases between. Together with reference TRBV7-2 and TRBJ2-1, the CDR3 gives the full variable domain: GAGVSQSPSNKVTEKGKDVELRCDPISGHTALYWYRQSLGQGLEFLIYFQGNSAPDKSGLPSDRFSAERTGGSVSTLTIQRTQQEDSAVYLCASSGESGYNEQFFGPGTRLTVL.

The chain carries TRBV3-1 (or the pseudogene TRBV3-2) and TRBJ2-2; D is unclear. Per germline, CDR1 LGHDT and CDR2 YNNKEL (reference sequence). V shed 1 base and J shed 2 bases, with 8 bases lying between them. The CDR3 consists of 15 residues. The CDR3 region has the DNA TGTGCCAGCAGCCAAGGACATTCTAACACCGGGGAGCTGTTTTTT. Translating gives CASSQGHSNTGELFF.

On this clone itself: Compared with germline, one end of the junction differs, possibly owing to a read error. The V gene is TRBV2, the J gene TRBJ1-5, with 9 bases matching TRBD1. Germline assignment: CDR1 SNHLY and CDR2 FYNNEI. The CDR3 totals 13 residues. CDR3 DNA sequence: TGTGCCAGCGGTGACAGGGGGTATCAGCCCCAGCATTTT. Translated, it gives CASGDRGYQPQHF. The whole variable domain, remainder taken from reference TRBV2 and TRBJ1-5, is EPEVTQTPSHQVTQMGQEVILRCVPISNHLYFYWYRQILGQKVEFLVSFYNNEISEKSEIFDDQFSVERPDGSNFTLKIRSTKLEDSAMYFCASGDRGYQPQHFGDGTRLSIL.

This sequence joins TRBV28 and TRBJ1-5; D remains unclear. The CDR3 has 15 residues. The V gene's germline CDR1 is MDHEN and CDR2 SYDVKM. Deletions cut 7 bases from V and 4 bases from J, with 17 bases between. The DNA of the CDR3 is TGTGCCAGCAAAAACTTAGGACGTTTAAATCAGCCCCAGCATTTT. This encodes CASKNLGRLNQPQHF. The whole variable domain, remainder taken from reference TRBV28 and TRBJ1-5, is DVKVTQSSRYLVKRTGEKVFLECVQDMDHENMFWYRQDPGLGLRLIYFSYDVKMKEKGDIPEGYSVSREKKERFSLILESASTNQTSMYLCASKNLGRLNQPQHFGDGTRLSIL.

This sequence joins TRBV27 and TRBJ1-3; D gene uncertain. Germline lookup yields CDR1 MNHEY and CDR2 SMNVEV (reference sequence). V was clipped by 9 bases and J by 4 bases, with 7 bases between them. CDR3 length: 11 amino acids. The CDR3 reads CASGSGNTIYF. CDR3 coding DNA: TGTGCCAGTGGGTCGGGAAACACCATATATTTT.

The chain joins TRBV2 to TRBJ1-1; a possible D gene is TRBD1 (6 bases). This CDR3 is 13 amino acids long. V lost 0 bases to trimming and J lost 8 bases, with 10 bases between them. Germline V lookup: CDR1 SNHLY, CDR2 FYNNEI. The CDR3 is CASSEAPGQEAFF. The CDR3 DNA reads as TGTGCCAGCAGTGAAGCGCCGGGACAAGAAGCTTTCTTT.

The sample holds one count of this clone. The CDR3 coding sequence is TGTGCCAGCAGCCAAGACCGGGACACTCGCTCTGGGGCCAACGTCCTGACTTTC. Protein product: CASSQDRDTRSGANVLTF. The chain combines TRBV14 with TRBJ2-6; D is possibly TRBD1 (6 bases). The V and J ends lost 0 bases and 0 bases respectively, with 12 bases between them. Germline loops: CDR1 SGHDN, CDR2 FVKESK. The CDR3 sequence is 18 residues long. The entire variable domain, with the rest obtained from reference TRBV14 and TRBJ2-6, is as follows: EAGVTQFPSHSVIEKGQTVTLRCDPISGHDNLYWYRRVMGKEIKFLLHFVKESKQDESGMPNNRFLAERTGGTYSTLKVQPAELEDSGVYFCASSQDRDTRSGANVLTFGAGSRLTVL.

V gene TRBV18 combines with J gene TRBJ1-5; no reliable D call. V lost 2 bases, J lost 4 bases, and 6 bases lay in between. The germline V gene has CDR1 KGHSH and CDR2 LQKENI. The CDR3 is 13 residues long. CDR3 sequence reads: CASSPKENQPQHF. The CDR3 DNA reads TGTGCCAGCTCACCAAAGGAAAATCAGCCCCAGCATTTT.

This clone was found a few times. V gene TRBV19 combines with J gene TRBJ2-7; 8 bases agree with TRBD2. The CDR3 extends over 16 amino acids. Germline V lookup: CDR1 LNHDA, CDR2 SQIVND (reference sequence). Trimming at V came to 5 bases and at J to 3 bases, leaving 12 bases not matched to a gene. In nucleotides, the CDR3 is TGTGCCAGTAGTCTCCCGGGAGGGACGTACGGCTACGAGCAGTACTTC. This translates into CASSLPGGTYGYEQYF.

This chain uses TRBV28 with TRBJ2-4; D remains ambiguous. The CDR3 contains 14 residues. CDR1 MDHEN and CDR2 SYDVKM come from the germline V gene. The V and J ends lost 6 bases and 0 bases respectively, with 9 bases between them. CDR3 coding DNA: TGTGCCAGCAGACTCGGCCTAGCCAAAAACATTCAGTACTTC. Encoded protein: CASRLGLAKNIQYF.

This chain links TRBV4-1 with TRBJ2-4, with 7 bases matching TRBD2. The trim removed 1 base at V and 0 bases at J, leaving 6 bases unmatched. CDR1 MGHRA and CDR2 YSYEKL come from the germline V gene. This CDR3 comprises 17 residues. CDR3 bases: TGCGCCAGCAGCCAAGGTTTGGGGGAGGGAGCCAAAAACATTCAGTACTTC. Amino acids: CASSQGLGEGAKNIQYF.

The genes are TRBV12-5 and TRBJ2-2; no definite D call. This CDR3 region has 12 residues. V shed 6 bases and J shed 5 bases, with 7 bases lying between them. In germline, CDR1 is LGHNT, CDR2 FRNRAP. The CDR3 sequence: CASGTQTGELFF. The CDR3 DNA follows: TGTGCTAGTGGAACCCAAACCGGGGAGCTGTTTTTT.

V and J are TRBV4-2 and TRBJ1-6; perhaps TRBD1 as D (5 bases). CDR3 length: 14 amino acids. Germline V gives CDR1 LGHNA, CDR2 YNFKEQ. Trimming stripped 0 bases from V and 10 bases from J, with 10 bases between. Here the CDR3 reads CASSQDRRGSPLHF. Written as DNA, the CDR3 is TGTGCCAGCAGCCAAGACCGACGGGGCTCACCCCTCCACTTT.

V is TRBV18 and J is TRBJ1-1, with D perhaps matching TRBD1 (5 bases). CDR3 length: 14 amino acids. The germline V and J ends were trimmed by 4 bases and 1 base, with 10 bases remaining between them. Germline V lookup: CDR1 KGHSH, CDR2 LQKENI. As DNA, the CDR3 is TGTGCCAGCTCACTAGGGGCCCGGAACACTGAAGCTTTCTTT. This codes for CASSLGARNTEAFF.

Remarks on this clone: At the DNA level, this CDR3 is encoded by other sequences in the same sample as well. The chain carries TRBV12-3 or TRBV12-4 and TRBJ2-5; D perhaps matches TRBD2 (5 bases). Between the trimmed V and J ends, which lost 1 base and 2 bases, there was a span of 5 bases. There are 13 residues in the CDR3. The CDR3 is CASSLGRQETQYF. CDR3 DNA: TGTGCCAGCAGTTTAGGGAGGCAAGAGACCCAGTACTTC.

V is TRBV11-3 and J is TRBJ1-2, with unresolved D. CDR1 is SGHNT and CDR2 is YENEEA in the germline V gene. V shed 6 bases and J shed 5 bases, with 10 bases lying between them. The CDR3 covers 12 residues. For the CDR3, the DNA is TGTGCCAGCAGTTCAGGAGGATATGGCTACACCTTC. Protein product: CASSSGGYGYTF.

V usage is TRBV4-1 and J usage is TRBJ1-2; D unclear. The CDR3 loop spans 13 amino acids. Trimming took off 0 bases at V and 8 bases at J, with 10 bases between the two ends. Germline-derived CDR1 and CDR2 are MGHRA and YSYEKL. CDR3: CASSQELGQGYTF. The CDR3 DNA is TGCGCCAGCAGCCAAGAATTAGGGCAGGGCTACACCTTC.

CDR3 sequence: CASSSNNQGYGYTF. CDR3 bases: TGTGCCAGCTCATCGAACAATCAGGGTTATGGCTACACCTTC. The chain joins TRBV18 to TRBJ1-2; D is possibly TRBD1 (5 bases). The CDR3 has 14 residues. Deletions cut 5 bases from V and 5 bases from J, with 15 bases between. From germline, CDR1 is KGHSH and CDR2 LQKENI.

The rearrangement links TRBV5-8 to TRBJ1-6; D is undetermined. The V and J ends lost 3 bases and 7 bases respectively, with 5 bases between them. From germline, CDR1 is SGHTS and CDR2 YDEGEE. The CDR3 is 12 residues long. CDR3 in amino acids: CASSWTNSPLHF. The CDR3 DNA follows: TGTGCCAGCAGCTGGACGAATTCACCCCTCCACTTT.

The table lists this clone with a count of one. The chain carries TRBV6-1 and TRBJ1-1; possible D gene TRBD1, 5 bases. Trimming stripped 0 bases from V and 4 bases from J, with 9 bases between. Germline CDR1 reads MNHNS; CDR2 reads SASEGT. This CDR3 region has 14 residues. The CDR3 bases are TGTGCCAGCAGTGAAGCCCAGGGATTCACTGAAGCTTTCTTT. It codes for CASSEAQGFTEAFF.

The rearrangement uses TRBV30 and TRBJ1-2; no clear D. The CDR3 consists of 13 residues. V shed 2 bases and J shed 6 bases, with 13 bases lying between them. CDR1 is GTSNPN, CDR2 SVGIG, per germline (reference sequence). The CDR3 reads CAWSPAPANGYTF. The CDR3 coding sequence is TGTGCCTGGAGTCCTGCTCCAGCAAATGGCTACACCTTC.